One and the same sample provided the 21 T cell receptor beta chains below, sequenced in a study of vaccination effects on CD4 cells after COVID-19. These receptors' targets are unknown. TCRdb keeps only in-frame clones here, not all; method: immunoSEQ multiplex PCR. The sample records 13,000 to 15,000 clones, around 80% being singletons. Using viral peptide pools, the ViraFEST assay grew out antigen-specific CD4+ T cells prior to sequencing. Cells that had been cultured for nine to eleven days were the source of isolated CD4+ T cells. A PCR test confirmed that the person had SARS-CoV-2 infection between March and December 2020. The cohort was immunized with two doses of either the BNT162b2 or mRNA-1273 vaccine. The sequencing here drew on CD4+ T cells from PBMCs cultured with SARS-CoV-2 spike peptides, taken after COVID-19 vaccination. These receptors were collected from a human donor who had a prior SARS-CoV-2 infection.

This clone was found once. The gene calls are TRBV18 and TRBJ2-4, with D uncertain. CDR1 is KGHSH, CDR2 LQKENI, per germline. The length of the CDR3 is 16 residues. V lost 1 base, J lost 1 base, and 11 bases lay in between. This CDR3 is CASSPLLQPAKNIQYF. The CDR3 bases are TGTGCCAGCTCACCACTTCTCCAGCCGGCCAAAAACATTCAGTACTTC. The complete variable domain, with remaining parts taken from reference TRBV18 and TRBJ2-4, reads NAGVMQNPRHLVRRRGQEARLRCSPMKGHSHVYWYRQLPEEGLKFMVYLQKENIIDESGMPKERFSAEFPKEGPSILRIQQVVRGDSAAYFCASSPLLQPAKNIQYFGAGTRLSVL.

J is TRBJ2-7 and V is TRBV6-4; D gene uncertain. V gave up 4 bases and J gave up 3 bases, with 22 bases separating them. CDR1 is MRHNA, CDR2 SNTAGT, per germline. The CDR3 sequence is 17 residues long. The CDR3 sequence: CASSGPIRAYTGYEQYF. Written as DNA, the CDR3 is TGTGCCAGCAGTGGACCTATTCGGGCCTACACCGGCTACGAGCAGTACTTC.

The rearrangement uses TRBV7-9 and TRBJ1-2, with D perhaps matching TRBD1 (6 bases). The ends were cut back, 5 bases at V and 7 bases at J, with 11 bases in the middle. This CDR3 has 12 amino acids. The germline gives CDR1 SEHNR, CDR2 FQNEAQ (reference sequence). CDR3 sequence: CASSPGGAGYTF. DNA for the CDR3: TGTGCCAGCAGCCCCGGGGGGGCTGGCTACACCTTC.

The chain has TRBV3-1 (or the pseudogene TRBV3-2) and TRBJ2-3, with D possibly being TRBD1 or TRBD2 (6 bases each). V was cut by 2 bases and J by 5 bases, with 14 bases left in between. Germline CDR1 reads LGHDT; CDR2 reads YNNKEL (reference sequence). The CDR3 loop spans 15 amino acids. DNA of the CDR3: TGTGCCAGCAGCCAACACCGGGGGCTTGGAGATACGCAGTATTTT. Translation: CASSQHRGLGDTQYF.

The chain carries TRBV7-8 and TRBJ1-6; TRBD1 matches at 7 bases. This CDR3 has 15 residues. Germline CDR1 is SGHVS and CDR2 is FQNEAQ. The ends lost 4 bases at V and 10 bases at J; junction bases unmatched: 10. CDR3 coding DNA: TGTGCCAGCAGCTACACAGGGGAAACAGGATCACCCCTCCACTTT. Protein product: CASSYTGETGSPLHF. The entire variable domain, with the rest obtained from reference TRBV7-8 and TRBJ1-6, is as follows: GAGVSQSPRYKVAKRGQDVALRCDPISGHVSLFWYQQALGQGPEFLTYFQNEAQLDKSGLPSDRFFAERPEGSVSTLKIQRTQQEDSAVYLCASSYTGETGSPLHFGNGTRLTVT.

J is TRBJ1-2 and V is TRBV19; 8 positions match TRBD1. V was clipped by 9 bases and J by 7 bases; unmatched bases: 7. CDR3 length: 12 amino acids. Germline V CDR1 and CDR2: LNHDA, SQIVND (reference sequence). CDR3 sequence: CARPQGAGGYTF. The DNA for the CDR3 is TGTGCCAGGCCTCAGGGGGCTGGTGGCTACACCTTC.

The CDR3 sequence: CASSKLRGQGYGYTF. CDR3 DNA sequence: TGTGCCAGTAGTAAGCTTAGGGGGCAGGGCTATGGCTACACCTTC. The rearrangement links TRBV19 to TRBJ1-2; the match to TRBD1 covers 7 bases. The germline gives CDR1 LNHDA, CDR2 SQIVND (reference sequence). The CDR3 spans 15 residues. V was pared by 4 bases and J by 4 bases, with 9 bases of the junction left unmatched.

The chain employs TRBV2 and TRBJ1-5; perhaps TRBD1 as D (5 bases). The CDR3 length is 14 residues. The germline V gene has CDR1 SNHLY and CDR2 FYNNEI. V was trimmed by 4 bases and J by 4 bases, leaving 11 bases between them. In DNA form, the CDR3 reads TGTGCCAGCAGTGCGGGGCCTCAGAATCAGCCCCAGCATTTT. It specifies CASSAGPQNQPQHF.

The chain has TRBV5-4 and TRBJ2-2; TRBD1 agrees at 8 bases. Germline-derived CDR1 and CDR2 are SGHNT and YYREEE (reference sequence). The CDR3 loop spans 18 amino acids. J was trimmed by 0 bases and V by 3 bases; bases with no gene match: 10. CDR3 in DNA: TGTGCCAGCAGCTCGAACGTCAGGGGGCATCCGAACACCGGGGAGCTGTTTTTT. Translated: CASSSNVRGHPNTGELFF.

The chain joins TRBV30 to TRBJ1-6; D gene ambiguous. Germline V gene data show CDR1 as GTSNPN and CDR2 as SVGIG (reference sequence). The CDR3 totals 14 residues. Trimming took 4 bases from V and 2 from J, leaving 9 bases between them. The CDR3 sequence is CAWNGRPYNSPLHF. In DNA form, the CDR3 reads TGTGCCTGGAACGGGAGACCCTATAATTCACCCCTCCACTTT.

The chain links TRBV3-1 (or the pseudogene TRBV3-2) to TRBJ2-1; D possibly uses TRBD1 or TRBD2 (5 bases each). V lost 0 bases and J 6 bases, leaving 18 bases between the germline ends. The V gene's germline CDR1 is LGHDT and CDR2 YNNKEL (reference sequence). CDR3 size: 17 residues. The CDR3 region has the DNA TGTGCCAGCAGCCAAGACCACCCTCAGGGTAGCGCCAATGAGCAGTTCTTC. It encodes CASSQDHPQGSANEQFF.

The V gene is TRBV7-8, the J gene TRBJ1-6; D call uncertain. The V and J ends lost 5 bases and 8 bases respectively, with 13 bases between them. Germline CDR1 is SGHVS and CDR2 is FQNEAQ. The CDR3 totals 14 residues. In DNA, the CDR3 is TGTGCCAGCAGCCTAGACGGGCAGTATTCACCCCTCCACTTT. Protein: CASSLDGQYSPLHF.

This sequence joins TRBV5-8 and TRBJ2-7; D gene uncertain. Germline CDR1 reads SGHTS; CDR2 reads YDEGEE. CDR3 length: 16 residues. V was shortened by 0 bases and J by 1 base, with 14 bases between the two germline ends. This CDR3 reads CASSLASFPLSYEQYF. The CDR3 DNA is TGTGCCAGCAGCTTGGCCAGCTTCCCTTTATCCTACGAGCAGTACTTC.

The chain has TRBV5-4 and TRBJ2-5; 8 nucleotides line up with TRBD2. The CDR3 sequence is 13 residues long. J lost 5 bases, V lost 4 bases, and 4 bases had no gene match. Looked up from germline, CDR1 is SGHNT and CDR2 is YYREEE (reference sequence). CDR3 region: CASSTGTSETQYF. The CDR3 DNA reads TGTGCCAGCAGCACCGGGACTAGTGAGACCCAGTACTTC.

DNA of the CDR3: TGCGCCAGCGCCTTAGCGGGATCTTACGAGCAGTACTTC. Encoded protein: CASALAGSYEQYF. The rearrangement joins TRBV5-1 to TRBJ2-7; 8 bases map to TRBD2. This CDR3 contains 13 residues. After removal of 7 bases from V and 4 bases from J, the junction contained 7 bases not matched to a gene. Germline V gene lookup returns CDR1 SGHRS and CDR2 YFSETQ.

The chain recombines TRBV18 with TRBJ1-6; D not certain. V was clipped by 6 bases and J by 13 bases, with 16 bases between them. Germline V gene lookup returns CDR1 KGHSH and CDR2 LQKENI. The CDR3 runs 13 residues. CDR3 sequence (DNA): TGTGCCAGCTCCACCACGGAACGGACTCCCCTCCACTTT. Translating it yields CASSTTERTPLHF.

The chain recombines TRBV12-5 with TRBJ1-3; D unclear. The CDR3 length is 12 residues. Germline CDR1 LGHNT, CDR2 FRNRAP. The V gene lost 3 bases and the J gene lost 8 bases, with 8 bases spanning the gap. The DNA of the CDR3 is TGTGCTAGTGGTTTTAACGTAGACACCATATATTTT. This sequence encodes CASGFNVDTIYF.

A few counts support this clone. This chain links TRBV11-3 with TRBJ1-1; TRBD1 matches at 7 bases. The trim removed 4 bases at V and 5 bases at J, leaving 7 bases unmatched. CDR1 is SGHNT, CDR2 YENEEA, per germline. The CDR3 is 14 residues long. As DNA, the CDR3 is TGTGCCAGCAGCTCGCGACAGGGAGGGACTGAAGCTTTCTTT. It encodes CASSSRQGGTEAFF.

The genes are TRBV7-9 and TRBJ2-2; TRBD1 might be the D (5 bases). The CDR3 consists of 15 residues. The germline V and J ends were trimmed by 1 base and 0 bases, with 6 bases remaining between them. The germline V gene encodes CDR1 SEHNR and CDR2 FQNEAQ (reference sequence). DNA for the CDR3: TGTGCCAGCAGCTTAGACAGGACGAACACCGGGGAGCTGTTTTTT. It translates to CASSLDRTNTGELFF.

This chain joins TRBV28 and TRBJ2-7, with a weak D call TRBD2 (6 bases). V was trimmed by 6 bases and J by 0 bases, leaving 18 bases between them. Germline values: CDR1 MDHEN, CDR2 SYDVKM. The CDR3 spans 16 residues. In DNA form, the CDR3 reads TGTGCCAGCAGCCCCACCTTGCCCGGGAGCTCCTACGAGCAGTACTTC. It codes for CASSPTLPGSSYEQYF.

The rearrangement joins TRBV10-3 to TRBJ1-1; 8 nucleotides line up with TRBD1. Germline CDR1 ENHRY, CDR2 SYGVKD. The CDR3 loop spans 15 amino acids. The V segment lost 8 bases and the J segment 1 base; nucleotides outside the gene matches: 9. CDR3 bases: TGTGCCATCGGTTCTCCGGGACAGGAGAACACTGAAGCTTTCTTT. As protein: CAIGSPGQENTEAFF.